The next 6 T cell receptor beta chains were all read from a single sample in a study of T cells in Graves' hyperthyroidism and ophthalmopathy. There were TCR beta CDR3 regions amplified from RNA transcripts. Initially, a first-round RT-PCR of the TCR CDR3 employed the HTBI primer set. MiXCR was run by TCRdb on the multiplex PCR reads, yielding one entry per CDR3 protein. The sample records 500,000 to 650,000 distinct CDR3 sequences, approximately 20% being singletons. The sequencing sample was made of blood. The receptors here all came from a man aged 35 to 55 with Graves' ophthalmopathy.

The sample holds many counts of this clonotype. V gene TRBV7-8 combines with J gene TRBJ1-6; no reliable D call. The CDR3 is made up of 18 amino acids. Trimming removed 1 base from V and 0 bases from J, with 13 bases in between. In germline, CDR1 is SGHVS, CDR2 FQNEAQ. The CDR3 loop reads CASSLEPSSSSYNSPLHF. CDR3 nucleotides: TGTGCCAGCAGCTTAGAGCCCAGTAGTAGCTCCTATAATTCACCCCTCCACTTT.

This clonotype has only a few counts. The V gene is TRBV9, the J gene TRBJ2-7, with TRBD2 as a possible D gene (5 bases). V lost 6 bases, J lost 7 bases, and 14 bases lay in between. The length of the CDR3 is 12 residues. Germline CDR1 reads SGDLS; CDR2 reads YYNGEE. CDR3 sequence reads: CASTNLGGEQYF. The CDR3 DNA is TGTGCCAGCACCAACCTCGGAGGAGAGCAGTACTTC. Combining the CDR3 with reference TRBV9 and TRBJ2-7 gives the whole variable domain DSGVTQTPKHLITATGQRVTLRCSPRSGDLSVYWYQQSLDQGLQFLIQYYNGEERAKGNILERFSAQQFPDLHSELNLSSLELGDSALYFCASTNLGGEQYFGPGTRLTVT.

The CDR3 reads CASSQGGLRTDTQYF. Written as DNA, the CDR3 is TGTGCCAGCAGCCAGGGTGGACTGCGAACAGATACGCAGTATTTT. V is TRBV3-1 and J is TRBJ2-3; D is possibly TRBD2 (5 bases). V lost 3 bases to trimming and J lost 3 bases, with 13 bases between them. The CDR3 loop spans 15 amino acids. Per germline, CDR1 LGHDT and CDR2 YNNKEL (reference sequence).

In this sample, this clonotype turned up many times. This chain links TRBV7-8 with TRBJ1-5; weak D call: TRBD1 (5 bases). Germline V lookup: CDR1 SGHVS, CDR2 FQNEAQ. The CDR3 is made up of 15 amino acids. V dropped 1 base and J dropped 2 bases, with 9 bases sitting between them. This CDR3 reads CASSLEARGNQPQHF. The DNA for the CDR3 is TGTGCCAGCAGCTTAGAAGCCAGGGGCAATCAGCCCCAGCATTTT.

This chain's CDR3 is CASSLLTEAFF. DNA for the CDR3: TGTGCCAGCAGCTTACTGACTGAAGCTTTCTTT. The chain carries TRBV7-9 and TRBJ1-1, with no clear D. Germline assignment: CDR1 SEHNR and CDR2 FQNEAQ (reference sequence). The ends were cut back, 2 bases at V and 5 bases at J, with 3 bases in the middle. This CDR3 spans 11 amino acids.

The rearrangement links TRBV6-1 to TRBJ1-6; D unclear. This CDR3 spans 14 amino acids. CDR1 and CDR2 (germline): MNHNS, SASEGT. Deletions cut 5 bases from V and 10 bases from J, with 15 bases between. CDR3 nucleotide sequence: TGTGCCAGCAGTTTCAGTCTCCTAGGATCACCCCTCCACTTT. As protein: CASSFSLLGSPLHF.